This T cell receptor (beta chain) was sequenced during a study of cytomegalovirus exposure and HLA in healthy donors (TCRdb year 2017). About the full investigation: In an earlier analysis of 550 to 750 of the donors, about 260 Gb of sequence data and just under 120 million unique TCR beta sequences from about 180 million T cells were reported. Alongside the repertoire data, information on donor age, sex, ethnicity and CMV serostatus was compiled. An early release covering just under 650 HLA-typed donors comprised roughly 300 gigabases of sequencing data and about 90 million unique TCR sequences. In a later genetic analysis, genome-wide SNP genotypes for about 65% of the 666 donors were used, and that subset was treated as a discovery cohort. The later analysis used no new phenotypic data to find candidate immune exposures, relying instead on TCR beta sequences and their occurrence across donors. To study patterns of TCR occurrence, a later analysis re-analyzed previously published TCR beta repertoires from more than 550 donors and added high-resolution HLA genotyping. A separate validation cohort of about 110 different subjects was used in addition to the 666-subject first cohort. Across approximately 420 genotyped donors of the cohort, an average of roughly 230,000 unique TCR beta nucleotide sequences per donor were sequenced, and roughly 20% of those sequences were non-productive. Typing coverage differed by locus: A, B, C, DRB1 and DQB1 were typed in roughly 620-640 donors, DQA1 in about 550, DPA1 in approximately 600, and DPB1 in approximately 450. Of the approximately 400 genotyped donors, approximately 80% fell in the genetic ancestry cluster associated with self-reported Caucasian donors. The study profiled the T cell repertoires of about 640 subjects by immunosequencing and related them to cytomegalovirus serostatus. An earlier analysis of several hundred of the donors applied high-throughput TCR beta sequencing to assess whether each TCR beta V gene segment acted as functional or pseudogenic. The study aimed to test whether signatures of past pathogen exposure could be identified by cataloging public T cell receptors. Because of strong linkage in the cohort, five DR-DQ haplotypes were treated as single units for association and clustering. Class I and class II HLA loci were covered by the typing at four-digit resolution. To predict cytomegalovirus infection status, the study combined high-throughput TCR immunosequencing, statistical association of individual TCRs with disease status, and machine learning. Every repertoire in the discovery cohort had been generated on one and the same sequencing platform. The study at large found these results: A later analysis found that most CMV-associated TCR beta chains appeared HLA-restricted, with HLA associations seemingly driven largely by CMV exposure. The classifier was reported to diagnose cytomegalovirus status with high specificity and sensitivity in both the original and validation cohorts. Immune exposure information for the cohort was limited to CMV serostatus. The study listed 150 to 200 TCR beta chains as associated with cytomegalovirus. In a later analysis, HLA-associated TCR beta chains were found to be more clonally expanded and to have lower generation probabilities than equally common non-associated chains. Most TCR sequences were observed very rarely across donors, whereas some public TCRs were present in many individuals. Some IMGT-functional V segments, including TRBV6-2 and TRBV6-3, could not be distinguished by the 87-base-pair reads and were therefore excluded. Assigning TCR associations to individual alleles was difficult when HLA alleles, especially DR and DQ, strongly co-occurred. Specific HLA alleles were associated with roughly 16,000 TCR beta sequences at a false discovery rate of 0.05 in a later analysis. In vitro tests confirmed that a few of the cytomegalovirus-associated TCR beta chains recognize cytomegalovirus antigens. In a later genetic analysis, fewer N-insertions in productive TCRs were reported among donors in an Asian-associated ancestry cluster than the roughly 640-donor mean. A further reported finding was that TCR beta sequences accurately predicted the HLA-A and HLA-B alleles for most subjects in the first cohort. Linkage disequilibrium might explain the correlated functional status among segregating V segments, but an unknown experimental factor could not be ruled out. According to a later analysis, TCR association rates differed among HLA loci, with DRB1 alleles showing the most associated TCRs and HLA-C alleles showing the fewest. In this cohort, only TCR beta chains were sequenced, and detectable features were limited by the absence of alpha or paired-chain data. Because counts were too low, about 18 rarely observed V segments, including chromosome 9 orphons, were excluded from the earlier analysis of 500 to 700 of the donors. Sequencing depth was assumed to be roughly uniform across donors in the presence/absence analyses, though that assumption may not hold. A cluster of highly shared sequence variants was judged likely to represent a technical artifact of the sequencing pipeline. An association between a missense DCLRE1C variant and V-gene and J-gene trimming of TCR beta chains was found in a later genetic analysis and replicated in an independent cohort. According to a later analysis, parvovirus B19, influenza, CMV and Epstein-Barr virus appeared linked to several top co-occurrence clusters. In an earlier analysis of over 550 of the donors, most TCR beta V segments were observed in productive rearrangements about 87% or about 30% of the time, broadly matching IMGT annotations. It was suggested by the authors that the approach could potentially be generalized to other disease states and immunological phenotypes. Because HLA typing was missing for some donors at each locus, association tests included only the typed subset.

To prepare the library, the immunoSEQ multiplex PCR assay was applied. For the multiplex PCR, a mixture combining 60 forward primers for TCR Vbeta segments and 13 reverse primers for TCR Jbeta segments was used. A multiplex PCR assay on genomic DNA amplified the CDR3 region of rearranged TCR beta genes. Amplified TCR beta libraries were sequenced as 87-base-pair reads on the Illumina HiSeq System. For the original study's pipeline: A later analysis counted approximately 84 million unique TCR beta chains across the 550 to 750 repertoires, and some 11 million of these chains were shared by at least two donors. Raw reads were error-corrected and collapsed into unique sequences by a nearest-neighbor algorithm in which closely related sequences were merged to remove PCR and sequencing errors. V, D and J gene segments were assigned by aligning CDR3 sequences to IMGT reference sequences. Each retained sequence needed at least a six-nucleotide match to both a V gene segment and a J gene segment. Rearrangements were called productive when the CDR3 lacked stop codons and stayed in frame with V and J; all others were non-productive. CDR3 was defined by IMGT convention, running from the second conserved V-encoded cysteine to the conserved J-encoded phenylalanine. The earlier analysis of around 640 of the donors excluded sequences that lacked an unambiguous match to a single V gene segment. In an earlier analysis of 587 of the donors, V segments were called functional above 56.7% productive rearrangements and were called segregating when the between-donor standard deviation exceeded 5%. A statistical classification framework was built for diagnosing cytomegalovirus status from the catalog of TCR beta chain sequences. A later analysis assigned V and J genes by comparing TCR nucleotide sequences with IMGT/GENE-DB human TR gene sequences. The TCRdist pipeline was used in a later analysis to assign CDR3 sequences and most-parsimonious VDJ recombination scenarios. A later analysis defined each TCR beta chain by its CDR3 amino acid sequence plus V-gene family, and excluded reads lacking a unique V-gene family. To address suspected cross-contamination and a sequencing artifact, a later analysis removed around 590 highly shared, low-generation-probability nucleotide sequences. In a later analysis, a clonal expansion index was calculated for each public chain from normalized within-repertoire ranks of inferred template counts. Generation probabilities in a later analysis came from a VDJ recombination model fitted to out-of-frame rearrangements, and those results were checked against IGoR. In a later analysis, hypergeometric tests were used to score TCR-TCR, TCR-HLA and TCR-CMV co-occurrence, with a repertoire-size bias correction applied to TCR pairs. To estimate false discovery rates, a later analysis permuted the HLA or CMV assignments 20 times. In a later analysis, co-occurring TCRs were grouped with DBSCAN, and TCRdist sequence similarity was added when clustering was performed within HLA-allele-positive subsets. Co-occurrence clustering excluded repertoires with fewer than 30,000 or more than 120,000 public chains, plus five with anomalous nucleotide sharing. TCRdb stores this immuneACCESS table with in-frame sequences only. Part of the clones is absent; in the studies checked, under half of the shortfall reflects unresolved V genes, and no reason is known for the rest. The V and J calls and the clone size are those of that table, but D and trimming were determined from the DNA. Within this sample are 100,000 to 120,000 clones, with approximately 72% of them counted one time only. Approximately 2% of the sample rests with the top ten.

According to the germline V gene, CDR1 reads SGDLS and CDR2 reads YYNGEE. The CDR3 holds 13 amino acids from the cysteine to the phenylalanine. The only DNA kept is the CDR3, 39 bases in frame from the first base. From V the trimming removes 7 bases and from J it removes 5 bases, while the gene matches leave 8 bases of the junction unaccounted for. The cohort comprised some 730 healthy bone marrow donors. Cohort members were all nominally healthy when sampled, although unrecorded immune exposures were likely present. The donor was CMV seronegative and was included in the group of several hundred seronegative cohort members. A peripheral blood sample was collected from each donor, and TCR beta sequencing was performed on peripheral blood mononuclear cells. The Qiagen DNeasy Blood Extraction Kit was used to extract genomic DNA from the blood cell samples. On this clone itself: This receptor's antigen is unknown. No per-base quality is available; no much larger clone lies one base away.

Source material: PBMCs. Recombination joined TRBV9 with TRBJ2-5, with TRBD2 matching 7 junction bases. This sequence was found in a young man in good health and CMV-seronegative. The CDR3 region: CASSNPGGETQYF. The DNA is as follows: TGTGCCAGCTCTAACCCCGGGGGGGAGACCCAGTACTTC.